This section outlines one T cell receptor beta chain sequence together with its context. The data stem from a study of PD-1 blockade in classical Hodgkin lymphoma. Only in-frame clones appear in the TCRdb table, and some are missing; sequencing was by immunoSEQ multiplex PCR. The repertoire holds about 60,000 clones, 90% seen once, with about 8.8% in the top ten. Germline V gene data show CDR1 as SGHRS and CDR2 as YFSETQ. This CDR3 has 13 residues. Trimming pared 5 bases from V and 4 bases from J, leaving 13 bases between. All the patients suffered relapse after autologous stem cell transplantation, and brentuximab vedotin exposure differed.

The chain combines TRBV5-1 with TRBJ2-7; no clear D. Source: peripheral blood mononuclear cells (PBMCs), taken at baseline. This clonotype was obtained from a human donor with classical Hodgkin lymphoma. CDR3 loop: CASSVSNEYEQYF. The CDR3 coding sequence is TGCGCCAGCAGTGTGTCGAACGAGTACGAGCAGTACTTC.